This TCR beta chain stems from a study of regulatory T cells in long-lasting Graves disease. Assembly of TCR beta libraries relied on iRepertoire HTBI primers together with Arm-PCR of CDR3 regions. TCRdb independently ran MiXCR on the multiplex PCR reads; one entry per CDR3 protein. Of about 470,000 distinct CDR3 sequences in the sample, roughly 21% are singletons; the top ten hold roughly 7.7%. The table lists this clonotype with a few counts. Specified time point: persistent/refractory GD, antithyroid drugs over 5 years with positive TRAb. RNA from PBMCs was the source of the TCR library. Patients hailed from an endocrinology department in Xi'an, China. V was pared by 7 bases and J by 4 bases, with 4 bases of the junction left unmatched. The CDR3 has 13 amino acids. Germline V gives CDR1 SGHRS, CDR2 YFSETQ.

The chain links TRBV5-1 to TRBJ1-2; 10 nucleotides match TRBD1. Sequenced here: peripheral blood mononuclear cells (PBMCs), sampled when the disease was refractory, from a patient treated with antithyroid drugs. The TCR was taken from a female donor with Graves disease. CDR3 DNA: TGCGCCAGCGAAAGGGACAGGGGCTATGGCTACACCTTC. Its protein is CASERDRGYGYTF.